These 8 T cell receptor beta chains share one sample of origin, sequenced in a study of blood T cell repertoires in COVID-19 (dated by TCRdb to 2020 to 2022). Library generation was performed with the immunoSEQ multiplex PCR assay. Imported from immuneACCESS, the table was reduced by TCRdb to in-frame sequences with V and J called. These copies leave out some clones; in studies compared against another copy, an unresolved V gene accounts for under half, and the cause of the remainder is not known. The sample profile shows over 150,000 clones; 65% to 85% of them were found once. The ten top clones hold 7.5% of the sample. The sample consisted of PBMCs or T cells enriched from blood (not recorded which). All receptors derive from a man in his forties who had recovered from COVID-19.

J is TRBJ2-6 and V is TRBV4-1; a weak D match, TRBD2 (5 bases). This CDR3 region has 15 residues. Germline loops: CDR1 MGHRA, CDR2 YSYEKL. Trimming took 0 bases from V and 7 from J, leaving 10 bases between them. The CDR3 reads CASSQDPRVANVLTF. CDR3 bases: TGCGCCAGCAGCCAAGATCCGCGGGTTGCCAACGTCCTGACTTTC.

The chain combines TRBV28 with TRBJ2-7; tentative D call: TRBD2 (5 bases). The CDR3 runs to 11 residues. V was shortened by 5 bases and J by 3 bases, with 5 bases between the two germline ends. Germline loops: CDR1 MDHEN, CDR2 SYDVKM. The CDR3 DNA is TGTGCCAGCAGTCGGGACTACGAGCAGTACTTC. Translated: CASSRDYEQYF. The full variable domain, in which reference TRBV28 and TRBJ2-7 provide the parts outside the CDR3, is DVKVTQSSRYLVKRTGEKVFLECVQDMDHENMFWYRQDPGLGLRLIYFSYDVKMKEKGDIPEGYSVSREKKERFSLILESASTNQTSMYLCASSRDYEQYFGPGTRLTVT.

This chain connects TRBV6-5 to TRBJ2-7; D might be TRBD2 (5 bases). With 4 bases removed from V and 3 bases from J, the gap between germline ends came to 13 bases. The CDR3 has 14 residues. Germline assignment: CDR1 MNHEY and CDR2 SVGAGI. This CDR3 reads CASSLWRADYEQYF. For the CDR3, the DNA is TGTGCCAGCAGTTTATGGCGGGCGGACTACGAGCAGTACTTC.

This rearrangement joins TRBV4-2 to TRBJ1-5; possibly TRBD1 for D (5 bases). Trimming shortened V by 3 bases and J by 4 bases, and 13 bases separated the two germline ends. The CDR3 totals 15 residues. The germline V gene encodes CDR1 LGHNA and CDR2 YNFKEQ. The CDR3 nucleotides are TGTGCCAGCAGCCACTTGGGGGAGGAAAATCAGCCCCAGCATTTT. Its translation is CASSHLGEENQPQHF.

The chain has TRBV2 and TRBJ2-1, with TRBD2 matching 8 bases. CDR3 length: 16 amino acids. Looked up from germline, CDR1 is SNHLY and CDR2 is FYNNEI. V lost 3 bases, J lost 4 bases, and 8 bases stayed unmatched. DNA for the CDR3: TGTGCCAGCAGTGATGCCCTAGCGGGCCCTTACAATGAGCAGTTCTTC. Its protein is CASSDALAGPYNEQFF.

The rearrangement joins TRBV6-5 to TRBJ1-6; 8 bases agree with TRBD1. With 6 bases clipped from V and 6 bases from J, the junction kept 7 bases outside the gene matches. The germline CDR1 and CDR2 sequences are MNHEY and SVGAGI. The CDR3 covers 15 residues. CDR3 residues: CASSTTGAGNSPLHF. The CDR3 DNA is TGTGCCAGCAGCACGACAGGGGCGGGTAATTCACCCCTCCACTTT.

The V and J genes are TRBV5-4 and TRBJ1-1; 8 nucleotides align to TRBD1. V lost 1 base and J lost 4; bases outside the gene matches: 3. Germline CDR1 SGHNT, CDR2 YYREEE (reference sequence). The CDR3 has 14 amino acids. The CDR3 nucleotides are TGTGCCAGCAGCTTGTATGACAGGGGCACTGAAGCTTTCTTT. It translates to CASSLYDRGTEAFF.

The rearrangement uses TRBV5-1 and TRBJ2-3; D may be TRBD1 (6 bases). The CDR3 runs 16 residues. V lost 1 base to trimming and J lost 0 bases, with 12 bases between them. In germline, CDR1 is SGHRS, CDR2 YFSETQ. Here the CDR3 DNA reads TGCGCCAGCAGCTTGCCACAGGGTTATAGCACAGATACGCAGTATTTT. Translating it yields CASSLPQGYSTDTQYF.